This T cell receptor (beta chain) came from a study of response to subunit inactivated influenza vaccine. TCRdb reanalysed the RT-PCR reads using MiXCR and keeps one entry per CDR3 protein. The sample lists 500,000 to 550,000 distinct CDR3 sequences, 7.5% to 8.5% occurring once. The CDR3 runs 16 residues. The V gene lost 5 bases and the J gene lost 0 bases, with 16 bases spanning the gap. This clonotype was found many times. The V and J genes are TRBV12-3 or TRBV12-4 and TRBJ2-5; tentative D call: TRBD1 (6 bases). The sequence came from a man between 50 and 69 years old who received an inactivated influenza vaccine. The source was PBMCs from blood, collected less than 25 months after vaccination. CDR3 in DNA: TGTGCCAGCAGTCGAGGGACACTTGTGTACCAAGAGACCCAGTACTTC. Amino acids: CASSRGTLVYQETQYF.